These T cell receptor beta chains were read from a single sample in a study of chemoradiotherapy in HPV16-positive cancers. The assay was immunoSEQ multiplex PCR, and TCRdb's table has in-frame clones only and misses some. This table holds around 29,000 clones, about 91% found once. The source was blood, collected from a patient who underwent chemoradiotherapy. These TCRs come from a human donor with HPV-associated anogenital cancer. Each CDR3 is given without its conserved first and last residue. The D gene is left open where the match is weak.

j_call: TRBJ2-7; d_call: TRBD1; v_call: TRBV6-5; cdr3_aa: ASSEGASRIYEQY
j_call: TRBJ2-3; d_call: TRBD1; v_call: TRBV5-1; cdr3_aa: ASSLAGGDRGGTDTQY
j_call: TRBJ2-2; d_call: .; v_call: TRBV30; cdr3_aa: AWSVLTGELF
j_call: TRBJ2-1; d_call: TRBD1; v_call: TRBV2; cdr3_aa: ASSGTGIQGWNEQF
j_call: TRBJ2-5; d_call: TRBD2; v_call: TRBV5-1; cdr3_aa: ASSLVTSGFQETQY
j_call: TRBJ2-7; d_call: .; v_call: TRBV5-1; cdr3_aa: ASSWGTGWDREQY
j_call: TRBJ2-6; d_call: TRBD2; v_call: TRBV10-2; cdr3_aa: ASSFHGLAGVRGANVLT
j_call: TRBJ1-4; d_call: .; v_call: TRBV2; cdr3_aa: ASSSSDSLGLGLF
j_call: TRBJ2-2; d_call: .; v_call: TRBV7-9; cdr3_aa: ANTNMANTGELF
j_call: TRBJ2-1; d_call: .; v_call: TRBV5-1; cdr3_aa: ASSPGSDFEQF
j_call: TRBJ2-1; d_call: TRBD2; v_call: TRBV5-1; cdr3_aa: ASSLRLAGGNEQF
j_call: TRBJ2-1; d_call: .; v_call: TRBV5-6; cdr3_aa: ASSLRWGREQF
j_call: TRBJ2-5; d_call: TRBD1; v_call: TRBV18; cdr3_aa: ASSPGTGGYQETQY
j_call: TRBJ2-1; d_call: TRBD2; v_call: TRBV5-1; cdr3_aa: ASRGGPEANEQF
j_call: TRBJ1-1; d_call: .; v_call: TRBV19; cdr3_aa: ASSMLGNTEAF
j_call: TRBJ2-3; d_call: .; v_call: TRBV7-9; cdr3_aa: ASSSDVYTQY
j_call: TRBJ2-7; d_call: .; v_call: TRBV21-1; cdr3_aa: ASSKVGRGPGREQY
j_call: TRBJ2-7; d_call: .; v_call: TRBV5-1; cdr3_aa: ASAPDLAYEQY
j_call: TRBJ2-3; d_call: .; v_call: TRBV18; cdr3_aa: ASSRGSSTDTQY
j_call: TRBJ2-7; d_call: TRBD2; v_call: TRBV19; cdr3_aa: ASSIGPAGAYEQY
j_call: TRBJ2-5; d_call: .; v_call: TRBV7-9; cdr3_aa: ASSLNALAQETQY
j_call: TRBJ2-7; d_call: TRBD2; v_call: TRBV28; cdr3_aa: ASSLGGMIEQY
j_call: TRBJ2-1; d_call: TRBD2; v_call: TRBV30; cdr3_aa: AWSSTGGGNEQF
j_call: TRBJ1-2; d_call: TRBD1; v_call: TRBV6-5; cdr3_aa: ASSYSTTGGSGYT
j_call: TRBJ1-1; d_call: TRBD1; v_call: TRBV18; cdr3_aa: ASSPGQATEAF
j_call: TRBJ1-1; d_call: .; v_call: TRBV18; cdr3_aa: ASSPGTTNTEAF
j_call: TRBJ2-1; d_call: TRBD2; v_call: TRBV7-2; cdr3_aa: ASSIQRGAYNEQF
j_call: TRBJ1-2; d_call: .; v_call: TRBV18; cdr3_aa: ASSPIPREDYT
j_call: TRBJ1-3; d_call: .; v_call: TRBV28; cdr3_aa: ASSLFRNTIY
j_call: TRBJ1-1; d_call: .; v_call: TRBV10-3; cdr3_aa: AISEPYTEAF
j_call: TRBJ2-1; d_call: TRBD2; v_call: TRBV28; cdr3_aa: ASSLGGSYNEQF
j_call: TRBJ2-7; d_call: .; v_call: TRBV28; cdr3_aa: ASSLFGGYEQY
j_call: TRBJ1-1; d_call: TRBD1; v_call: TRBV28; cdr3_aa: ASKTGVTEAF
j_call: TRBJ2-5; d_call: .; v_call: TRBV7-9; cdr3_aa: ASSLNGGQETQY
j_call: TRBJ2-7; d_call: .; v_call: TRBV14; cdr3_aa: ASSERGVQGYEQY
j_call: TRBJ1-5; d_call: .; v_call: TRBV27; cdr3_aa: ASSLGGDQPQH
j_call: TRBJ2-3; d_call: .; v_call: TRBV28; cdr3_aa: ASSLREDTQY
j_call: TRBJ2-3; d_call: TRBD2; v_call: TRBV29-1; cdr3_aa: SVGASGDTDTQY
j_call: TRBJ1-1; d_call: .; v_call: TRBV4-1; cdr3_aa: ASSQERYTEAF
j_call: TRBJ2-1; d_call: .; v_call: TRBV4-1; cdr3_aa: ASSQQDLTGSYNEQF
j_call: TRBJ1-4; d_call: TRBD1; v_call: TRBV6-6; cdr3_aa: ASSATGVNEKLF
j_call: TRBJ1-1; d_call: TRBD1; v_call: TRBV6-6; cdr3_aa: ASRDRGTNTEAF
j_call: TRBJ1-1; d_call: TRBD1; v_call: TRBV4-1; cdr3_aa: ASSPIQGAQTEAF
j_call: TRBJ1-5; d_call: .; v_call: TRBV27; cdr3_aa: ASSPFQFSNQPQH
j_call: TRBJ1-5; d_call: .; v_call: TRBV15; cdr3_aa: ATSRDRGEPQH
j_call: TRBJ1-6; d_call: TRBD1; v_call: TRBV6-5; cdr3_aa: ASSQQGTGSPLH
j_call: TRBJ2-7; d_call: .; v_call: TRBV5-8; cdr3_aa: ASNGDAYEQY
j_call: TRBJ1-2; d_call: .; v_call: TRBV4-2; cdr3_aa: ASSQERGGRGSGYT
j_call: TRBJ1-5; d_call: TRBD1; v_call: TRBV11-2; cdr3_aa: ASSLGTTGDNQPQH
j_call: TRBJ2-3; d_call: TRBD1; v_call: TRBV9; cdr3_aa: ASSVGQGNTDTQY
j_call: TRBJ2-7; d_call: .; v_call: TRBV2; cdr3_aa: ASTTGGPGYEQY
j_call: TRBJ2-2; d_call: .; v_call: TRBV14; cdr3_aa: ASSQDMSETGELF
j_call: TRBJ2-7; d_call: .; v_call: TRBV7-8; cdr3_aa: ASRPGGAYEQY
j_call: TRBJ1-5; d_call: .; v_call: TRBV6-1; cdr3_aa: ASSESQPQH
j_call: TRBJ1-2; d_call: TRBD1; v_call: TRBV2; cdr3_aa: ASSLGQVYGYT
j_call: TRBJ2-3; d_call: TRBD2; v_call: TRBV7-6; cdr3_aa: ASSLPSGGFTDTQY
j_call: TRBJ1-1; d_call: .; v_call: TRBV7-2; cdr3_aa: ASSLGWTQQTEAF